This T cell receptor (beta chain) comes out of a study of regulatory T cells in long-lasting Graves disease. Points from the study as a whole: Less diverse TCR repertoires were seen in persistent Graves' patients than in newly diagnosed ones.

For TCR beta, libraries came from iRepertoire HTBI primers and Arm-PCR of CDR3 regions. TCRdb re-derived calls from the multiplex PCR reads in MiXCR, one entry per CDR3 protein. The sample lists hundreds of thousands of distinct CDR3 sequences, roughly 15% occurring once. Noted time point: newly diagnosed GD, antithyroid drugs for less than 3 months. RNA extracted from PBMCs served as the sequencing template. This clonotype was seen many times. Its specificity is not known. The sample also formed part of further work on T cells in Graves' hyperthyroidism and ophthalmopathy.

This TCR was sampled from a woman aged 25 to 39 with Graves disease. Sequences were derived from peripheral blood mononuclear cells (PBMCs), sampled at new diagnosis, from a patient treated with antithyroid drugs.

The CDR3 coding sequence is TGTGCCAGCAGGTCGACAGGGGACACTGAAGCTTTCTTT. Amino acids: CASRSTGDTEAFF. V usage is TRBV2 and J usage is TRBJ1-1, with TRBD1 matching over 8 bases. This CDR3 is built from 13 residues. The ends lost 6 bases at V and 3 bases at J; junction bases unmatched: 3. The germline V gene encodes CDR1 SNHLY and CDR2 FYNNEI.